Listed here are 7 T cell receptor beta chains from one sample, sequenced in a study of beta chain features in type 1 diabetes. Expressed TCRB transcripts got sequenced, as all isolated RNA was reverse transcribed. TCRdb's copy holds only in-frame clones and misses some; the assay was immunoSEQ multiplex PCR. The repertoire holds around 650,000 clones, around an eighth seen once, with more than 0.1% in the top ten. These receptors have no known antigen. Study outcomes and limitations: Moderate but significant shortening of TCRB CDR3s was recorded in all four CD4+ subsets from Type 1 diabetes patients.

Sequenced sample: naive CD4+ T cells from blood. These receptors all come from a man aged 25-45 years with type 1 diabetes.

This sequence joins TRBV28 and TRBJ1-4; D possibly corresponds to TRBD1 (6 bases). V was cut by 4 bases and J by 2 bases, with 11 bases left in between. The germline gives CDR1 MDHEN, CDR2 SYDVKM. The CDR3 spans 15 residues. Here the CDR3 DNA reads TGTGCCAGCAGTTCTAGGGGGGATACTAATGAAAAACTGTTTTTT. Residues: CASSSRGDTNEKLFF.

This clone was detected only a few times. J is TRBJ2-3 and V is TRBV7-2; tentatively, D is TRBD1 or TRBD2 (5 bases each). Germline loops: CDR1 SGHTA, CDR2 FQGNSA. The CDR3 has 15 residues. V was cut by 7 bases and J by 2 bases, with 16 bases left in between. The CDR3 region is CASIQRGTYTDTQYF. The CDR3 region has the DNA TGTGCCAGCATCCAACGGGGCACATACACAGATACGCAGTATTTT.

This clone has only a few counts. The chain employs TRBV19 and TRBJ2-1, with D unresolved. From germline, CDR1 is LNHDA and CDR2 SQIVND (reference sequence). The CDR3 loop spans 12 amino acids. The V end was cut by 8 bases, the J end by 4 bases, with 9 bases between. CDR3 DNA sequence: TGTGCCAGTGGCGACTTTTACAATGAGCAGTTCTTC. This sequence encodes CASGDFYNEQFF.

This clone showed up just a few times. The genes are TRBV7-9 and TRBJ1-2; D not resolved. Germline lookup yields CDR1 SEHNR and CDR2 FQNEAQ (reference sequence). This CDR3 region has 13 residues. V gave up 5 bases and J gave up 2 bases, with 9 bases separating them. The CDR3 loop is CASSPQENYGYTF. The CDR3 coding sequence is TGTGCCAGCAGCCCCCAAGAAAACTATGGCTACACCTTC.

This clone was picked up a small number of times. J is TRBJ2-7 and V is TRBV10-3; TRBD2 matches at 7 bases. The CDR3 contains 14 residues. J was trimmed by 0 bases and V by 6 bases; bases with no gene match: 5. In germline, CDR1 is ENHRY, CDR2 SYGVKD. For the CDR3, the DNA is TGTGCCATCAGCGGCCGGGACTACTCCTACGAGCAGTACTTC. This translates into CAISGRDYSYEQYF.

The chain joins TRBV18 to TRBJ2-7; D gene ambiguous. This CDR3 contains 13 residues. Per the germline V gene, CDR1 is KGHSH and CDR2 is LQKENI. V was trimmed by 2 bases and J by 2 bases, leaving 7 bases between them. CDR3 sequence: CASSPAATYEQYF. CDR3 coding DNA: TGTGCCAGCTCACCAGCGGCAACCTACGAGCAGTACTTC.

The rearrangement uses TRBV18 and TRBJ1-4, with a possible D match to TRBD1 (6 bases). Germline loops: CDR1 KGHSH, CDR2 LQKENI. With 9 bases removed from V and 4 bases from J, the gap between germline ends came to 12 bases. This CDR3 comprises 13 residues. The CDR3 region is CASGRGLNEKLFF. The CDR3 region has the DNA TGTGCCAGTGGCAGGGGCCTTAATGAAAAACTGTTTTTT.